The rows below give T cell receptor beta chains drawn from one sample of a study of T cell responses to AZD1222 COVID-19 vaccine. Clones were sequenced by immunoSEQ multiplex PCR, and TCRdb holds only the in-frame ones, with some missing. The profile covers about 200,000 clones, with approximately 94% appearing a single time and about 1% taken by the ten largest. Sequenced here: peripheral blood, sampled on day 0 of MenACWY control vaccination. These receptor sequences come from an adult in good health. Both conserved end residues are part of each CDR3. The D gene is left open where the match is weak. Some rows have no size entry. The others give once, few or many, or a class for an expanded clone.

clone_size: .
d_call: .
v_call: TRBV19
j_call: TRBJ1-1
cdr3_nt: TGTGCCAGCGGGGATCTGAACACTGAAGCTTTCTTT
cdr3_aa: CASGDLNTEAFF

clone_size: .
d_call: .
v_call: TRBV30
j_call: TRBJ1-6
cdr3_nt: TGTGCCTGGAGTGTTTCCGGGGTTTCACCCCTCCACTTT
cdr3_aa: CAWSVSGVSPLHF

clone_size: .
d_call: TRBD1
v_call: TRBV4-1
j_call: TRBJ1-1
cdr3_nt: TGCGCCAGCAGCCAAGAGGGACAGGGGTACACTGAAGCTTTCTTT
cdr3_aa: CASSQEGQGYTEAFF

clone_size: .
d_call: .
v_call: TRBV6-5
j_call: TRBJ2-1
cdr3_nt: TGTGCCAGCAGTTACTCGGGGGACTCGACTACCAAGCAGTTCTTC
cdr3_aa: CASSYSGDSTTKQFF

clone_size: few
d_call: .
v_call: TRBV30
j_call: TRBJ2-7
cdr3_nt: TGTGCCTGGAGCCCAAGTTTTGGCGCCGAGCAGTACTTC
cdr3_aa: CAWSPSFGAEQYF

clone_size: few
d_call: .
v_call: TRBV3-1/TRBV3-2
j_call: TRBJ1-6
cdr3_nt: TGTGCCAGCAGCCAAGATCCCAGCTCCTATAATTCACCCCTCCACTTT
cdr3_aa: CASSQDPSSYNSPLHF

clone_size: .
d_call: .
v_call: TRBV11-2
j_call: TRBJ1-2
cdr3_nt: TGTGCCAGCAGCTTAGCAGGCGGGATGCCTAACTATGGCTACACCTTC
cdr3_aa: CASSLAGGMPNYGYTF

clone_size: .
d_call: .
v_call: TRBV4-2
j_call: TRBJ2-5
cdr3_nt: TGTGCCAGCTTTACGGCGCGGGGGCTCCAAGAGACCCAGTACTTC
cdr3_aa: CASFTARGLQETQYF

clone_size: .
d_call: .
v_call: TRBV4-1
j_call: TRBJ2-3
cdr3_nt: TGCGCCAGCAGCCCGTCCCCTACCGGGGGGCCCACAGATACGCAGTATTTT
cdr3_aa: CASSPSPTGGPTDTQYF

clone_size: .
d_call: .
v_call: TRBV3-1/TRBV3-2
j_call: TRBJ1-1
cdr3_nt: TGTGCCAGCAGCCTCCGGGACATGACTGAAGCTTTCTTT
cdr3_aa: CASSLRDMTEAFF

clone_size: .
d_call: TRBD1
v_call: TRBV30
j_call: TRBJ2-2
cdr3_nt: TGTGCCTGGAGTCCGCAGGGGGTCCCCGGGGAGCTGTTTTTT
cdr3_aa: CAWSPQGVPGELFF

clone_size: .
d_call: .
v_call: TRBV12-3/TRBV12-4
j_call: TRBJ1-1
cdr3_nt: TGTGCCAGCAGCCAACTCAGGGACACTGAAGCTTTCTTT
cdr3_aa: CASSQLRDTEAFF

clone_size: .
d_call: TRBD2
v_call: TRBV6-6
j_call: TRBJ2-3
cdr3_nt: TGTGCCAGCAGTTACTCAAGCGGGGGCACAGATACGCAGTATTTT
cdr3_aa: CASSYSSGGTDTQYF

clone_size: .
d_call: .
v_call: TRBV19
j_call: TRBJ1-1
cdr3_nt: TGTGCCAGTAGTATATCGGACACTGAAGCTTTCTTT
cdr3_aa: CASSISDTEAFF

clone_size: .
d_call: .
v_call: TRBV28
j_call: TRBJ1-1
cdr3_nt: TGTGCCAGCAGTTTTGGCAGGGATGTGAACACTGAAGCTTTCTTT
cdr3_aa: CASSFGRDVNTEAFF

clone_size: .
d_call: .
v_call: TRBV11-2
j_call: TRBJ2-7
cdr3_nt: TGTGCCAGCAGCTTAGACAGGGGCTACGAGCAGTACTTC
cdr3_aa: CASSLDRGYEQYF

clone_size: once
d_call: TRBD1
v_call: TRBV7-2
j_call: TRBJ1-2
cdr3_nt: TGTGCCAGCAGCCCCGGGACAGCGAGCTATGGCTACACCTTC
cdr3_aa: CASSPGTASYGYTF

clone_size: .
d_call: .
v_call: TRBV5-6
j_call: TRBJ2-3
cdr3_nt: TGTGCCAGCACCTGGGGGGATACGCAGTATTTT
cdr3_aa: CASTWGDTQYF

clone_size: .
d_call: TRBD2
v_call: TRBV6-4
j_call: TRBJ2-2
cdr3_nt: TGTGCCAGCAGGGGGACTAGCGAAGCCGGGGAGCTGTTTTTT
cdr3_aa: CASRGTSEAGELFF

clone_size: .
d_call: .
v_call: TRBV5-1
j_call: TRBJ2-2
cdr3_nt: TGCGCCAGCAGCTTGGCCAGGGTAGCCGGGGAGCTGTTTTTT
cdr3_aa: CASSLARVAGELFF

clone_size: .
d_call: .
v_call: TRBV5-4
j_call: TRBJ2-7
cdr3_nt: TGTGCCAGCAGCGCCCCCGACGGTCGCTACGAGCAGTACTTC
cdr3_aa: CASSAPDGRYEQYF

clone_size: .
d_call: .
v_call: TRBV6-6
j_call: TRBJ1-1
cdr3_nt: TGTGCCAGCAGTTACGTCAACACTGAAGCTTTCTTT
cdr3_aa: CASSYVNTEAFF

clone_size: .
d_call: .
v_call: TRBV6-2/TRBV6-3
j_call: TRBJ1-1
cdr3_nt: TGTGCCAGCAGTTTGGGCACGAACACTGAAGCTTTCTTT
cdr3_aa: CASSLGTNTEAFF

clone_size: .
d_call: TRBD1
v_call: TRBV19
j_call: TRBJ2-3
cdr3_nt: TGTGCCAGTAGTATAGGGACAGGGGCCGATAGCACAGATACGCAGTATTTT
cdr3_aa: CASSIGTGADSTDTQYF

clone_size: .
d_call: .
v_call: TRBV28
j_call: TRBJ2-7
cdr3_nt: TGTGCCAGCAGTTCCGGTGGGGGGCCTTCCTACGAGCAGTACTTC
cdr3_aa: CASSSGGGPSYEQYF